Shown below are 9 T cell receptor beta chains from a single sample sequenced in a study of OX40 agonist ivuxolimab in advanced cancers. Assay: immunoSEQ multiplex PCR; the TCRdb copy retains only in-frame clones and omits some. The table has 70,000 to 95,000 clones, approximately 88% seen once. The sequencing here drew on CD4+ or CD8+ T cells sorted from blood, taken in a trial of the OX40 agonist ivuxolimab. These receptors all stem from an adult with an advanced solid tumor such as melanoma, head and neck, liver or kidney cancer.

The chain joins TRBV6-1 to TRBJ1-1; 8 bases line up with TRBD1. The CDR3 contains 15 residues. Germline V lookup: CDR1 MNHNS, CDR2 SASEGT. V lost 7 bases to trimming and J lost 3 bases; unmatched junction nucleotides: 10. CDR3 nucleotides: TGTGCCAGCACCCCACGACAGGGGTTCGACACTGAAGCTTTCTTT. This gives the protein CASTPRQGFDTEAFF.

CDR3 coding DNA: TGTGCCAGCAGCTCCAAGCATCAGAACACTGAAGCTTTCTTT. It specifies CASSSKHQNTEAFF. V usage is TRBV7-6 and J usage is TRBJ1-1, with D unresolved. Germline CDR1 and CDR2: SGHVS and FNYEAQ. Between the trimmed V and J ends, which lost 4 bases and 1 base, there was a span of 10 bases. The CDR3 sequence is 14 residues long.

V is TRBV29-1 and J is TRBJ2-6; D not certain. There are 12 residues in the CDR3. CDR1 and CDR2 from the germline V gene are SQVTM and ANQGSEA. V dropped 4 bases and J dropped 4 bases, with 5 bases sitting between them. The CDR3 is CSVVSGANVLTF. The CDR3 region has the DNA TGCAGCGTTGTATCCGGGGCCAACGTCCTGACTTTC.

The gene calls are TRBV6-1 and TRBJ1-5; D may be TRBD1 (6 bases). Looked up from germline, CDR1 is MNHNS and CDR2 is SASEGT. Trimming pared 6 bases from V and 5 bases from J, leaving 17 bases between. The CDR3 consists of 15 residues. The CDR3 coding sequence is TGTGCCAGCAGCGGGTCAGGGGTATTTTATCAGCCCCAGCATTTT. Amino acids: CASSGSGVFYQPQHF.

V is TRBV9 and J is TRBJ1-1; no clear D. The CDR3 covers 13 residues. Germline-derived CDR1 and CDR2 are SGDLS and YYNGEE. The V end lost 2 bases, the J end lost 4 bases, and 9 bases lay between the germline ends. The CDR3 coding sequence is TGTGCCAGCAGCGTTGAGATTACCACTGAAGCTTTCTTT. It specifies CASSVEITTEAFF.

This clone showed up just once. The V gene is TRBV30, the J gene TRBJ2-7, with D tentatively TRBD2 (6 bases). This CDR3 contains 15 residues. Germline loops: CDR1 GTSNPN, CDR2 SVGIG (reference sequence). V was pared by 2 bases and J by 0 bases, with 14 bases between. The DNA for the CDR3 is TGTGCCTGGAGTCCAGGAGGGGCAACCTCCTACGAGCAGTACTTC. As protein: CAWSPGGATSYEQYF.

J is TRBJ2-7 and V is TRBV7-2; maybe TRBD1 (6 bases). The CDR3 sequence is 13 residues long. V was trimmed by 0 bases and J by 6 bases, leaving 9 bases between them. In germline, CDR1 is SGHTA, CDR2 FQGNSA. Here the CDR3 reads CASSLAPRGEQYF. CDR3 bases: TGTGCCAGCAGCTTAGCCCCCAGGGGCGAGCAGTACTTC.

A single count supports this clone. The V call is TRBV6-6, the J call TRBJ1-2, with TRBD1 as a possible D gene (6 bases). Trimming took 4 bases from V and 7 from J, leaving 16 bases between them. The germline gives CDR1 MNHNY, CDR2 SVGAGI (reference sequence). The CDR3 loop spans 14 amino acids. The CDR3 loop reads CASSSPGAISGYTF. DNA of the CDR3: TGTGCCAGCAGTTCCCCGGGGGCCATAAGTGGCTACACCTTC.

The genes are TRBV5-1 and TRBJ2-7; TRBD2 aligns across 8 bases. The CDR3 extends over 14 amino acids. The germline V gene has CDR1 SGHRS and CDR2 YFSETQ. Trimming removed 7 bases from V and 0 bases from J; junction bases left unmatched: 6. The CDR3 spells CASGMREASYEQYF. As DNA, the CDR3 is TGCGCCAGCGGAATGCGGGAGGCCTCCTACGAGCAGTACTTC. Looking up the rest from reference TRBV5-1 and TRBJ2-7 gives the full variable domain: KAGVTQTPRYLIKTRGQQVTLSCSPISGHRSVSWYQQTPGQGLQFLFEYFSETQRNKGNFPGRFSGRQFSNSRSEMNVSTLELGDSALYLCASGMREASYEQYFGPGTRLTVT.